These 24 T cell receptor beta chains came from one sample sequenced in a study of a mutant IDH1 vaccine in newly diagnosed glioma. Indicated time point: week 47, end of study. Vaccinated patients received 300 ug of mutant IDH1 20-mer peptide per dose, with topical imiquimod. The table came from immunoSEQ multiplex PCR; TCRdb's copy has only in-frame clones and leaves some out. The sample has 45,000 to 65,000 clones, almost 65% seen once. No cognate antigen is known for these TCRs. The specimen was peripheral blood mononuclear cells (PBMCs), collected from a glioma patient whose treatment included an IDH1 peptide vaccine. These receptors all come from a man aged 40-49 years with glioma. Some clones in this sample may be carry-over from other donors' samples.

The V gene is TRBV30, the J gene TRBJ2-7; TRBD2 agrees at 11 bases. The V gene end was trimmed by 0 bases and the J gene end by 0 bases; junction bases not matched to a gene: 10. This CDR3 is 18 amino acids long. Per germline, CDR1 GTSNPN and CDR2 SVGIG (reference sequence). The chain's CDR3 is CAWSVQASGGLSSYEQYF. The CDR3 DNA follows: TGTGCCTGGAGTGTACAGGCTAGCGGGGGGTTAAGCTCCTACGAGCAGTACTTC.

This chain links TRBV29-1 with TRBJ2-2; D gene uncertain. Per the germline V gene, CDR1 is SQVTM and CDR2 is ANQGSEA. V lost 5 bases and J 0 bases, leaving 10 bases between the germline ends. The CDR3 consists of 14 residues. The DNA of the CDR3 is TGCAGCGTTCGGGCTGGATCGAACACCGGGGAGCTGTTTTTT. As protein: CSVRAGSNTGELFF.

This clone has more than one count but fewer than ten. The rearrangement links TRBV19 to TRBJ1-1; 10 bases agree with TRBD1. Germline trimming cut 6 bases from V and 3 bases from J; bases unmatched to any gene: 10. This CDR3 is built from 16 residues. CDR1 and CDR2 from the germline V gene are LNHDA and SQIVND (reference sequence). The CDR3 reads CASSPGQGEGYTEAFF. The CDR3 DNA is TGTGCCAGTAGCCCTGGACAGGGGGAGGGGTACACTGAAGCTTTCTTT.

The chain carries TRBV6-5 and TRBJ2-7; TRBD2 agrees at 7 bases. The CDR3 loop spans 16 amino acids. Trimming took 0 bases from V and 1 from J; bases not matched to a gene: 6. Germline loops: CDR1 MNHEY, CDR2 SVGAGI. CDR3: CASSYSWGGSSYEQYF. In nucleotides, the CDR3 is TGTGCCAGCAGTTACTCGTGGGGGGGGTCGTCCTACGAGCAGTACTTC.

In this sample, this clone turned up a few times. The CDR3 region is CASSLGQGAQETQYF. As DNA, the CDR3 is TGCGCCAGCAGCTTGGGACAGGGGGCCCAAGAGACCCAGTACTTC. The chain recombines TRBV5-1 with TRBJ2-5, with 10 bases fitting TRBD1. CDR1 is SGHRS, CDR2 YFSETQ, per germline. The CDR3 runs 15 residues. V was clipped by 0 bases and J by 1 base; unmatched bases: 0.

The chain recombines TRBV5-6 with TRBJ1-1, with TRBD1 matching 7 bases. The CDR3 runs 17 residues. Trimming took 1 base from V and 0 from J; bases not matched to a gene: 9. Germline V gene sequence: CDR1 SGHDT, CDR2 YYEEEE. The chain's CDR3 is CASSLWSAGGLNTEAFF. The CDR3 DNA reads TGTGCCAGCAGCTTGTGGTCGGCAGGGGGACTGAACACTGAAGCTTTCTTT.

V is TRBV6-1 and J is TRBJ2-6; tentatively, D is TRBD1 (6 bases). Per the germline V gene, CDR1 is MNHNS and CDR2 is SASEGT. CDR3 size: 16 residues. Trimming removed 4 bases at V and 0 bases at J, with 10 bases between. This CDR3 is CASSAGQPSGANVLTF. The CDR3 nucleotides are TGTGCCAGCAGTGCGGGACAACCCTCTGGGGCCAACGTCCTGACTTTC.

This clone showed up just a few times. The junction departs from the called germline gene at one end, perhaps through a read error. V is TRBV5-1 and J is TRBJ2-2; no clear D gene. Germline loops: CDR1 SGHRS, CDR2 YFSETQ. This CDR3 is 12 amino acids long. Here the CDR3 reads CASRLGTGELFF. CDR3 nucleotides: TGCGCCAGCAGGTTGGGTACCGGGGAGCTGTTTTTT.

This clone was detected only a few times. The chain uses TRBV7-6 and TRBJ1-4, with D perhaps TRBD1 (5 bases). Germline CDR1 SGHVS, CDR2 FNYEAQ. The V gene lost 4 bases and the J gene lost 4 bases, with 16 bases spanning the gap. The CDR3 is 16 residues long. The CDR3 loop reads CASSSNSGGINEKLFF. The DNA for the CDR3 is TGTGCCAGCAGCTCGAACAGTGGGGGGATTAATGAAAAACTGTTTTTT.

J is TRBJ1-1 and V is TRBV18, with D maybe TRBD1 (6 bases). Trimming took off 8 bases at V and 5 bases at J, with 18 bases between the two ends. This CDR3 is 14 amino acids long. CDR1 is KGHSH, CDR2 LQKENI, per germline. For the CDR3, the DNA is TGTGCCAGCCTCCTACAGGGAGGGAATACTGAAGCTTTCTTT. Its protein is CASLLQGGNTEAFF.

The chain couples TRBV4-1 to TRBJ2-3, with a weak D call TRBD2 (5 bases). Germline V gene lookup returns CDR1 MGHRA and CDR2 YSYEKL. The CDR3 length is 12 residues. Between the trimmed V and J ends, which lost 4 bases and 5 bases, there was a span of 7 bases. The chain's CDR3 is CASSPEGDTQYF. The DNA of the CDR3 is TGCGCCAGCAGCCCCGAGGGAGATACGCAGTATTTT.

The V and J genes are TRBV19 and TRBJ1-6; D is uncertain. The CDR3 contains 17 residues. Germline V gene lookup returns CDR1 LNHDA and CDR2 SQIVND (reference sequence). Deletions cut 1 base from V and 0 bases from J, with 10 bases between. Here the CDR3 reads CASSIAGSSSYNSPLHF. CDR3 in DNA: TGTGCCAGTAGTATAGCTGGCAGCAGCTCCTATAATTCACCCCTCCACTTT.

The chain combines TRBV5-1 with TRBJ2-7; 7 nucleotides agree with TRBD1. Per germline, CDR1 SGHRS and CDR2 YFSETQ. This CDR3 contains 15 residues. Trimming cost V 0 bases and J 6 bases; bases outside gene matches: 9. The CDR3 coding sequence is TGCGCCAGCAGCTTGGCCGGGACAGTCTTTTCCGAGCAGTACTTC. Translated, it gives CASSLAGTVFSEQYF.

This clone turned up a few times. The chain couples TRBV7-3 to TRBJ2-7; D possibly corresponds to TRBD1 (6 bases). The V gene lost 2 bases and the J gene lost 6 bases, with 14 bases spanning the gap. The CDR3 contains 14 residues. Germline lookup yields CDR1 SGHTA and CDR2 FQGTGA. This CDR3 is CASSLDFGGGEQYF. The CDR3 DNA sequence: TGTGCCAGCAGCTTAGATTTTGGGGGCGGCGAGCAGTACTTC.

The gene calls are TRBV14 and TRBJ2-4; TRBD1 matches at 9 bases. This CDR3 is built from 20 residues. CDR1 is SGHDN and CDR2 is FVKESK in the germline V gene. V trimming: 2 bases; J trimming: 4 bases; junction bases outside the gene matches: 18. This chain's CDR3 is CASSQRTTGGSRSSKNIQYF. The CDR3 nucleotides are TGTGCCAGCAGCCAAAGGACGACAGGGGGGAGCCGCTCCTCTAAAAACATTCAGTACTTC.

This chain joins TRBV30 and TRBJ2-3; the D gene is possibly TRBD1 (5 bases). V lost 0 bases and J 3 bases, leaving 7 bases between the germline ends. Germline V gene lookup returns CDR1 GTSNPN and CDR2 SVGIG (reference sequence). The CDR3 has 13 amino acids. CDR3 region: CAWSVQGTDTQYF. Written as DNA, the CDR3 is TGTGCCTGGAGTGTTCAGGGAACAGATACGCAGTATTTT. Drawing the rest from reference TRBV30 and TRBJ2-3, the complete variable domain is SQTIHQWPATLVQPVGSPLSLECTVEGTSNPNLYWYRQAAGRGLQLLFYSVGIGQISSEVPQNLSASRPQDRQFILSSKKLLLSDSGFYLCAWSVQGTDTQYFGPGTRLTVL.

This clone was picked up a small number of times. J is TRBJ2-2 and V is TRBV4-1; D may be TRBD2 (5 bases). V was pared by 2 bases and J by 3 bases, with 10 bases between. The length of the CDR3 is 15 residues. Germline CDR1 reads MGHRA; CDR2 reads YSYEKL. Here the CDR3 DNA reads TGCGCCAGCAGCCAACGCGTCGGGGACACCGGGGAGCTGTTTTTT. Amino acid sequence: CASSQRVGDTGELFF.

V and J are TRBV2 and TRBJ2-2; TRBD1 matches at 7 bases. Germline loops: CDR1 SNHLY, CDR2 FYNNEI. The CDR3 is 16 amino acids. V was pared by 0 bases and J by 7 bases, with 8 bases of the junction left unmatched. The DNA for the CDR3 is TGTGCCAGCAGTGAAGCGCAAGGGGGCGCCGACGGGGAGCTGTTTTTT. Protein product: CASSEAQGGADGELFF.

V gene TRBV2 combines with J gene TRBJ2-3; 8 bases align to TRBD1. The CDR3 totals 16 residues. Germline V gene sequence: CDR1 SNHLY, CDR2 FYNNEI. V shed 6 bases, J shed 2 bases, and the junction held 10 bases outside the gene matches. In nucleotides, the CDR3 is TGTGCCAGCAGGGAAAGCCAGGGGGCCAACACAGATACGCAGTATTTT. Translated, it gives CASRESQGANTDTQYF.

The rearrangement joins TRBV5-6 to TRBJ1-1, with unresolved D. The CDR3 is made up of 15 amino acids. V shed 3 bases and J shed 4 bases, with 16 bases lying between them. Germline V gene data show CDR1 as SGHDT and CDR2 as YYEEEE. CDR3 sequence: CASSSAGGFSTEAFF. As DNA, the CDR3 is TGTGCCAGCAGCTCCGCAGGAGGTTTTAGCACTGAAGCTTTCTTT.

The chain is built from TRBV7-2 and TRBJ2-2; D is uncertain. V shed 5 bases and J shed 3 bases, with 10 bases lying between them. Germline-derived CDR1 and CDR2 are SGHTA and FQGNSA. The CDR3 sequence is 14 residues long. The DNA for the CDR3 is TGTGCCAGCAGCCGATTGCCGGACACCGGGGAGCTGTTTTTT. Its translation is CASSRLPDTGELFF.

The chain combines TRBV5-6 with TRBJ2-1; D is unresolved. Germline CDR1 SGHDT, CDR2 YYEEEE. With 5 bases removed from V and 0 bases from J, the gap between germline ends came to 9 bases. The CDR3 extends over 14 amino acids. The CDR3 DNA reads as TGTGCCAGCAGTACCGGTAGCTCCTACAATGAGCAGTTCTTC. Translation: CASSTGSSYNEQFF.

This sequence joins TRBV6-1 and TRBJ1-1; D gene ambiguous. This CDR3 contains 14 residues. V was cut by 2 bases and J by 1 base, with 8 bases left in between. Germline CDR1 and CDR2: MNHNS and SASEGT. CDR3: CASSEFGENTEAFF. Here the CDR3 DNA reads TGTGCCAGCAGTGAATTTGGGGAGAACACTGAAGCTTTCTTT.

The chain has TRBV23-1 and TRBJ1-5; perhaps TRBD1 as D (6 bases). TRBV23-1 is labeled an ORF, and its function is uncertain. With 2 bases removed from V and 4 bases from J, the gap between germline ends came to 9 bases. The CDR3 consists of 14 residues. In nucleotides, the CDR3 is TGCGCCAGCAGTCAAAACAGGGCGAATCAGCCCCAGCATTTT. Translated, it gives CASSQNRANQPQHF.